The clone carrying this T cell receptor beta chain has more than one count but fewer than ten. Its target is unknown. Unmatched junction bases numbered 7, after V lost 0 bases and J lost 2 bases. The CDR3 totals 17 residues. The germline V gene has CDR1 SGDLS and CDR2 YYNGEE. The data belong to a study of T cell repertoires in cytomegalovirus infection. About the study: CMV epitopes in the study were HLA-C-restricted (recently identified) and HLA-B-restricted (well studied). Public TCR beta signatures were indicative of both CMV infection and a matching HLA type. General study results and limits: Public TCR beta family frequency separated CMV-and-HLA carriers, including in an independent cohort.

TCRdb used MiXCR to reprocess the reads, holding one entry per CDR3 protein. Among 750,000 to 900,000 distinct CDR3 sequences listed, just under 30% were seen once. The sample was cultured CD8+ T cells from PBMCs, taken from culture after CMV antigen stimulation. The source is a human donor in good health (CMV status not recorded). Some clones in this sample may be carry-over from other donors' samples. The chain combines TRBV9 with TRBJ2-1, with 8 positions matching TRBD2. The CDR3 DNA follows: TGTGCCAGCAGCGTAGTAGCGGGGAGGCTCACCTACAATGAGCAGTTCTTC. As protein: CASSVVAGRLTYNEQFF.